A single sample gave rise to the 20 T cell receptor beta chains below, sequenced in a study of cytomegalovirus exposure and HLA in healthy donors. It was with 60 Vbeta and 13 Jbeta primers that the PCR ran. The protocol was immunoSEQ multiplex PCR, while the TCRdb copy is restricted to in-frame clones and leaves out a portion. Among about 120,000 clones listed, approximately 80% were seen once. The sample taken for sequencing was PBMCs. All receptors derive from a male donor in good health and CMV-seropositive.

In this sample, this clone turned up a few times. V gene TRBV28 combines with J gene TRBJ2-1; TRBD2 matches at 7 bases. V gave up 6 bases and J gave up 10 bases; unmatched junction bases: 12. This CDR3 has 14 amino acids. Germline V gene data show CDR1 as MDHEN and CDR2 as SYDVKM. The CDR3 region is CASSPGGSEREQFF. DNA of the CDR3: TGTGCCAGCAGCCCGGGGGGTTCGGAGCGGGAGCAGTTCTTC.

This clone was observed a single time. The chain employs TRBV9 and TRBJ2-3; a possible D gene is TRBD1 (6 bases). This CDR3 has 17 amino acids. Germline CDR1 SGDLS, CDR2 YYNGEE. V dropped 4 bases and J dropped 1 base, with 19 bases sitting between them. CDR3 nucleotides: TGTGCCAGCAGCCCCCACCCAGGGGAAAGGGGCACAGATACGCAGTATTTT. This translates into CASSPHPGERGTDTQYF.

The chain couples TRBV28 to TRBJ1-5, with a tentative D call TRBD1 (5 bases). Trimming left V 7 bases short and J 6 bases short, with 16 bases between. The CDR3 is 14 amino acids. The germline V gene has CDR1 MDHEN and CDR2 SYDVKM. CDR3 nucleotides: TGTGCCAGCACCTTGCGAGGAGGGGTTCAGCCCCAGCATTTT. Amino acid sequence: CASTLRGGVQPQHF.

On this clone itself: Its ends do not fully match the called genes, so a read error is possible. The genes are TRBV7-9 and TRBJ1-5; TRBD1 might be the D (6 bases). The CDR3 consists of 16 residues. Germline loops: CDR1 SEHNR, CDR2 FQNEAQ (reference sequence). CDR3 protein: CSSSTNTPGGNQPQHF. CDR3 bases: TGTTCCAGCAGCACGAATACTCCAGGGGGCAATCAGCCCCAGCATTTT.

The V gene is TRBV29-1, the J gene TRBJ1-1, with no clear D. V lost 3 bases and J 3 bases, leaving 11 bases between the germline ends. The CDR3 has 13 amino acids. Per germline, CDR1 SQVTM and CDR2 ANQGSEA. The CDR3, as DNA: TGCAGCGTTGAGTCGCAGGTGGACACTGAAGCTTTCTTT. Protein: CSVESQVDTEAFF.

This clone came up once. CDR3 DNA: TGTGCCTGGAAGCCTTGGAGTATCGATGAAAAACTGTTTTTT. Its protein is CAWKPWSIDEKLFF. This sequence joins TRBV30 and TRBJ1-4; D is unclear. Germline loops: CDR1 GTSNPN, CDR2 SVGIG (reference sequence). V was trimmed by 4 bases and J by 6 bases, leaving 15 bases between them. The CDR3 has 14 residues.

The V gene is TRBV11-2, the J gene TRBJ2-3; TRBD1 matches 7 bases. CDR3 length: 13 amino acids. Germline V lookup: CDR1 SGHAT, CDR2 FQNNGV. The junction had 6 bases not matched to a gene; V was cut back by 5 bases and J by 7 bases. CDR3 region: CASSKTRGHTQYF. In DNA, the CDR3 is TGTGCCAGCAGCAAAACTAGGGGGCATACGCAGTATTTT.

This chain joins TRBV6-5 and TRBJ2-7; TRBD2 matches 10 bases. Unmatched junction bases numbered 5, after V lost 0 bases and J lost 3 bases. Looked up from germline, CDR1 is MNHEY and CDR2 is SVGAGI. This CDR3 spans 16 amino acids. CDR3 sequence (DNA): TGTGCCAGCAGTTACTCCTTGGTAGCGGGAGGCTACGAGCAGTACTTC. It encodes CASSYSLVAGGYEQYF.

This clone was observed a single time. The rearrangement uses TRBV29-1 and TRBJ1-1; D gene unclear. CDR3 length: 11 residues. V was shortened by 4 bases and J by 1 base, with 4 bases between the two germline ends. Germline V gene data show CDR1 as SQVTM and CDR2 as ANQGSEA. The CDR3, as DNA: TGCAGCGTTGGCAGGAACACTGAAGCTTTCTTT. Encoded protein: CSVGRNTEAFF.

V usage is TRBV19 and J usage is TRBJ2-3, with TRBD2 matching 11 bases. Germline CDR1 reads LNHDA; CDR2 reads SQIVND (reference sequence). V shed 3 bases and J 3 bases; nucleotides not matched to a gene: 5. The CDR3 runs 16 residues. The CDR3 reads CASSISSGGITDTQYF. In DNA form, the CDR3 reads TGTGCCAGTAGTATTTCTAGCGGGGGGATAACAGATACGCAGTATTTT.

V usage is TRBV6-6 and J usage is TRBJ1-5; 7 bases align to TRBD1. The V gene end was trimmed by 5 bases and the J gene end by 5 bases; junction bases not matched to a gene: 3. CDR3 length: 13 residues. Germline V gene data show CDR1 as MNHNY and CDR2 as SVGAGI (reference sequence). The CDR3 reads CASSSQGDQPQHF. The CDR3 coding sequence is TGTGCCAGCAGTAGCCAGGGGGATCAGCCCCAGCATTTT.

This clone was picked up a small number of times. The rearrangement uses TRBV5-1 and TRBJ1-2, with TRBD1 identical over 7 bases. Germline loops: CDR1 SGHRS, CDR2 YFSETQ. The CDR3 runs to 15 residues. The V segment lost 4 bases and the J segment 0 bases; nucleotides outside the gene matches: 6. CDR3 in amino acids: CASSQGTASNYGYTF. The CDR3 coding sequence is TGCGCCAGCAGCCAGGGGACAGCTTCTAACTATGGCTACACCTTC.

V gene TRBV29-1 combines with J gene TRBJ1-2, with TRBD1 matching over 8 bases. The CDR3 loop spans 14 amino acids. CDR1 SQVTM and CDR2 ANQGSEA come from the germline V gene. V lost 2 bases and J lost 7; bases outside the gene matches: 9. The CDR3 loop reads CSVESGQGFSGYTF. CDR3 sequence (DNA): TGCAGCGTTGAAAGCGGACAGGGCTTTTCTGGCTACACCTTC.

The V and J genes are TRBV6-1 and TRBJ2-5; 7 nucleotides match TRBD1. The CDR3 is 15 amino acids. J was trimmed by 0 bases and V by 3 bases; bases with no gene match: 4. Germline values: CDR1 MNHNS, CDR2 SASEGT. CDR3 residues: CASSDRDRDQETQYF. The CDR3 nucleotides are TGTGCCAGCAGTGACCGGGACAGAGACCAAGAGACCCAGTACTTC.

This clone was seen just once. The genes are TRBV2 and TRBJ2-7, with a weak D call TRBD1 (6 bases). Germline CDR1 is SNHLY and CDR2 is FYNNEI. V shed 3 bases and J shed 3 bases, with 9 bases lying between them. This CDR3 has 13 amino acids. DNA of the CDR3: TGTGCCAGCAGTGAGCTACAGGGCTACGAGCAGTACTTC. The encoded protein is CASSELQGYEQYF.

CDR3 sequence (DNA): TGCGCCAGCAGCCCGGGACTAGCGGGAGCCACAGATACGCAGTATTTT. Protein product: CASSPGLAGATDTQYF. This chain uses TRBV5-1 with TRBJ2-3; 14 bases fit TRBD2. Germline V gene data show CDR1 as SGHRS and CDR2 as YFSETQ. The CDR3 runs to 16 residues. The V segment lost 4 bases and the J segment 2 bases; nucleotides outside the gene matches: 3. Full variable domain (missing parts from reference TRBV5-1 and TRBJ2-3): KAGVTQTPRYLIKTRGQQVTLSCSPISGHRSVSWYQQTPGQGLQFLFEYFSETQRNKGNFPGRFSGRQFSNSRSEMNVSTLELGDSALYLCASSPGLAGATDTQYFGPGTRLTVL.

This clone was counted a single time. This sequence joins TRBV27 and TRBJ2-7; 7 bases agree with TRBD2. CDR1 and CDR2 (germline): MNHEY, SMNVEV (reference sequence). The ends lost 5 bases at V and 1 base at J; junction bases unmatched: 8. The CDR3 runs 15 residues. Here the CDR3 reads CASSTLIGRSYEQYF. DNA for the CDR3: TGTGCCAGCAGTACACTTATCGGGAGGTCCTACGAGCAGTACTTC.

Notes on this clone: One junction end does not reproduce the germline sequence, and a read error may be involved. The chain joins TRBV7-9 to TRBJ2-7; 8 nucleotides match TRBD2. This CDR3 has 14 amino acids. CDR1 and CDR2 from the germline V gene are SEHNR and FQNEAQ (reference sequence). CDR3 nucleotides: TGTTCCAGCAGCCGTTCGGGAGGGGAGTACGAGCAGTACTTC. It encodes CSSSRSGGEYEQYF.

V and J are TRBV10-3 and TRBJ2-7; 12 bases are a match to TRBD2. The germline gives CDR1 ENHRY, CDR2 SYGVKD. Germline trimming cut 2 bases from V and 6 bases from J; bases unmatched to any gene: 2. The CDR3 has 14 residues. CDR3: CAISEGLAGFEQYF. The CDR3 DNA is TGTGCCATCAGTGAGGGACTAGCGGGATTCGAGCAGTACTTC.

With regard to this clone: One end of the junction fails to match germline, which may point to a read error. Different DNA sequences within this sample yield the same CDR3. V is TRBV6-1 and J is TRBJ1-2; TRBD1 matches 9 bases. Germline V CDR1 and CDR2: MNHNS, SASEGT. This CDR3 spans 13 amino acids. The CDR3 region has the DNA TGTGCCAGCAAAGAACAGGGGGCCCATGGCTACACTTTC. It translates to CASKEQGAHGYTF.